This T cell receptor beta chain was captured by sequencing in a study of technical replicates of blood from a handful of donors. This clone was observed a handful of times. The CDR3 sequence is 15 residues long. J gave up 3 bases and V 6 bases, and 5 bases lay outside the gene matches. Germline CDR1 MRHNA, CDR2 SNTAGT. TCRdb's table, derived via immunoSEQ multiplex PCR, lists solely in-frame clones and lacks some. The repertoire holds tens of thousands of clones, 90% to 95% seen once, with approximately 0.4% in the top ten. The chain employs TRBV6-4 and TRBJ2-2, with 9 positions matching TRBD2. Specimen: T cells isolated from PBMCs. The receptor was isolated from a human donor in good health. CDR3 bases: TGTGCCAGCAGCGAGACTAGCGGAGACACCGGGGAGCTGTTTTTT. Translated: CASSETSGDTGELFF.